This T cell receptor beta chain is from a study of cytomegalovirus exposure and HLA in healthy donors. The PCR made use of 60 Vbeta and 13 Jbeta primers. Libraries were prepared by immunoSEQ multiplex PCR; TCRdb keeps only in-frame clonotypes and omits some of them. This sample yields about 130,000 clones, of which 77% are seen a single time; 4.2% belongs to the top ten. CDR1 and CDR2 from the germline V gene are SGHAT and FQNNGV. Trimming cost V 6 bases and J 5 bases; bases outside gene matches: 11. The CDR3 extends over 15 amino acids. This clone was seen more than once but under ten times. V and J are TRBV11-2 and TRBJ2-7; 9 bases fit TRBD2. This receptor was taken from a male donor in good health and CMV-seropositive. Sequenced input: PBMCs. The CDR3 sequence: CASSQLAGVRDEQYF. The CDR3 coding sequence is TGTGCCAGCAGTCAGTTAGCGGGAGTCCGCGACGAGCAGTACTTC.